The rows below give T cell receptor beta chains drawn from one sample of a study of T cell repertoires in cytomegalovirus infection. These TCRs' antigens remain unknown. One entry per CDR3 protein, called by TCRdb with MiXCR from the reads. The sample consists of some 940,000 distinct CDR3 sequences, 31% of them appearing once. Sequenced material: cultured CD8+ T cells from PBMCs, taken from culture after CMV antigen stimulation. Receptors were obtained from a human donor in good health (CMV status not recorded). Some clones in this sample may be carry-over from other donors' samples. Each CDR3 is given without its conserved first and last residue. Fields, in order: D gene, V gene, J gene, CDR3 length, CDR3 protein. D genes are given only for firm matches.

d_call: .; v_call: TRBV7-3; j_call: TRBJ2-1; cdr3_length: 12; cdr3_aa: ASSFLQGPNEQF
d_call: .; v_call: TRBV4-1; j_call: TRBJ1-1; cdr3_length: 13; cdr3_aa: ASSPLSGENTEAF
d_call: TRBD1; v_call: TRBV6-8; j_call: TRBJ1-1; cdr3_length: 11; cdr3_aa: ARTGSGSPEAF
d_call: .; v_call: TRBV7-6; j_call: TRBJ2-1; cdr3_length: 14; cdr3_aa: ASSLAGGSLSGEQF
d_call: TRBD2; v_call: TRBV6-2/TRBV6-3; j_call: TRBJ2-2; cdr3_length: 13; cdr3_aa: ASSYSGGDTGELF
d_call: TRBD1; v_call: TRBV15; j_call: TRBJ2-5; cdr3_length: 16; cdr3_aa: ATSRKNPLGQGKWTQY
d_call: TRBD1; v_call: TRBV2; j_call: TRBJ1-2; cdr3_length: 13; cdr3_aa: ASSERGGQGDGYT
d_call: .; v_call: TRBV19; j_call: TRBJ2-1; cdr3_length: 12; cdr3_aa: ASSSGRGRNEQF
d_call: .; v_call: TRBV5-1; j_call: TRBJ1-4; cdr3_length: 12; cdr3_aa: ASSLRLSNEKLF
d_call: .; v_call: TRBV20-1; j_call: TRBJ1-2; cdr3_length: 14; cdr3_aa: SAREPGTRGGYGYT
d_call: .; v_call: TRBV12-3/TRBV12-4; j_call: TRBJ1-4; cdr3_length: 17; cdr3_aa: ASSFLIWTNDSSREKLF
d_call: .; v_call: TRBV5-6; j_call: TRBJ2-1; cdr3_length: 13; cdr3_aa: ASSLVSNGYNEQF
d_call: .; v_call: TRBV12-3/TRBV12-4; j_call: TRBJ1-5; cdr3_length: 13; cdr3_aa: ASSLWVGSNQPQH
d_call: .; v_call: TRBV6-8; j_call: TRBJ1-5; cdr3_length: 15; cdr3_aa: ASSYSPFGNSNQPQH
d_call: .; v_call: TRBV11-1; j_call: TRBJ1-4; cdr3_length: 11; cdr3_aa: ASSHTGDEKLF
d_call: TRBD1; v_call: TRBV29-1; j_call: TRBJ2-1; cdr3_length: 13; cdr3_aa: SVEAGQGIYNEQF
d_call: TRBD1; v_call: TRBV6-5; j_call: TRBJ2-2; cdr3_length: 14; cdr3_aa: ASSYSTGGAIGELF
d_call: .; v_call: TRBV6-6; j_call: TRBJ2-1; cdr3_length: 13; cdr3_aa: ASTWSQANYNEQF
d_call: TRBD1; v_call: TRBV27; j_call: TRBJ2-2; cdr3_length: 11; cdr3_aa: VSRQGFSGELF
d_call: .; v_call: TRBV12-5; j_call: TRBJ2-1; cdr3_length: 14; cdr3_aa: ASGLDLDGRYNEQF
d_call: .; v_call: TRBV7-6; j_call: TRBJ2-3; cdr3_length: 15; cdr3_aa: ASSLVGSHRSTDTQY
d_call: TRBD2; v_call: TRBV28; j_call: TRBJ2-2; cdr3_length: 15; cdr3_aa: ASTPGLAERSNGELF
d_call: TRBD1; v_call: TRBV12-3/TRBV12-4; j_call: TRBJ1-2; cdr3_length: 12; cdr3_aa: ASSLDRGGYGYT
d_call: .; v_call: TRBV20-1; j_call: TRBJ2-7; cdr3_length: 11; cdr3_aa: SAEGTRTYEQY
d_call: .; v_call: TRBV13; j_call: TRBJ1-1; cdr3_length: 11; cdr3_aa: ASRGRVFTEAF
d_call: TRBD2; v_call: TRBV10-3; j_call: TRBJ2-7; cdr3_length: 13; cdr3_aa: AISERLAGEYEQY
d_call: .; v_call: TRBV12-3/TRBV12-4; j_call: TRBJ1-2; cdr3_length: 12; cdr3_aa: ASNPPWDNYGYT
d_call: .; v_call: TRBV14; j_call: TRBJ2-1; cdr3_length: 11; cdr3_aa: ASSPIPYNEQF
d_call: .; v_call: TRBV28; j_call: TRBJ2-5; cdr3_length: 13; cdr3_aa: ASVTGPTAGETQY
d_call: TRBD1; v_call: TRBV6-5; j_call: TRBJ2-5; cdr3_length: 14; cdr3_aa: ASSYADRGSQETQY
d_call: TRBD2; v_call: TRBV24-1; j_call: TRBJ2-1; cdr3_length: 13; cdr3_aa: ATSAGLAQYNEQF
d_call: .; v_call: TRBV2; j_call: TRBJ2-7; cdr3_length: 11; cdr3_aa: ASSGVGSYEQY
d_call: TRBD1; v_call: TRBV5-6; j_call: TRBJ1-5; cdr3_length: 13; cdr3_aa: ASSSGTGVIQPQH
d_call: .; v_call: TRBV20-1; j_call: TRBJ2-1; cdr3_length: 15; cdr3_aa: SAMGDLLADHYNEQF
d_call: TRBD2; v_call: TRBV2; j_call: TRBJ2-3; cdr3_length: 8; cdr3_aa: ASRGGGPS
d_call: .; v_call: TRBV15; j_call: TRBJ2-3; cdr3_length: 13; cdr3_aa: ATSRRGAPTDTQY
d_call: TRBD1; v_call: TRBV6-6; j_call: TRBJ1-1; cdr3_length: 14; cdr3_aa: ASSVDRGFLNTEAF